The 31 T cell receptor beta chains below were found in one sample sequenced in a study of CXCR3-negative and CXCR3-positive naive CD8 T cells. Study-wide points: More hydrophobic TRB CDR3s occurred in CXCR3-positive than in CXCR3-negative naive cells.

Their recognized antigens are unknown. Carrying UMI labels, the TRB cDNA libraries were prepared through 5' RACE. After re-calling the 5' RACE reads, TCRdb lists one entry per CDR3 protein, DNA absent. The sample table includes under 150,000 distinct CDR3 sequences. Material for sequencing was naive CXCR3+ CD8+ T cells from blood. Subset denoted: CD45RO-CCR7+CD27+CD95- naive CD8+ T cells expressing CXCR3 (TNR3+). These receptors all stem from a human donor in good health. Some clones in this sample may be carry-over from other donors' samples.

The CDR3 reads CAWSVGPSSLGPQHF. The chain carries TRBV30 and TRBJ1-5. CDR3 size: 15 residues. Germline values: CDR1 GTSNPN, CDR2 SVGIG (reference sequence).

CDR3 sequence: CSVVDGITEALF. This chain connects TRBV29-1 to TRBJ1-1; TCRdb designates TRBD1, a call that cannot be tested without DNA. CDR1 and CDR2 from the germline V gene are SQVTM and ANQGSEA. The CDR3 spans 12 residues.

The CDR3 is CASSHSSYNEQFF. The chain carries TRBV4-3 and TRBJ2-1. Looked up from germline, CDR1 is LGHNA and CDR2 is YSLEER. The CDR3 runs to 13 residues.

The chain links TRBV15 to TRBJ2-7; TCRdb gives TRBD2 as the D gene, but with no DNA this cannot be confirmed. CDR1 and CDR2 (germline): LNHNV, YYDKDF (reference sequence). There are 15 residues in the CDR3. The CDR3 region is CATSETSGEAYEQYF.

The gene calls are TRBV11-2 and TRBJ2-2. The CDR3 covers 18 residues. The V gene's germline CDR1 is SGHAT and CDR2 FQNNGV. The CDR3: CASSPIIDRLLNTGELFF.

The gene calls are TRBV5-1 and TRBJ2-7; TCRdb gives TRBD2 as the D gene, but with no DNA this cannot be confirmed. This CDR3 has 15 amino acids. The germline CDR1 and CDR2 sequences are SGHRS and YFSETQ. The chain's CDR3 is CASSTGLAGAYEQYF.

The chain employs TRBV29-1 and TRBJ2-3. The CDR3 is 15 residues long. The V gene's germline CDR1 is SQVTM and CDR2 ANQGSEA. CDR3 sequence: CSVATSRPSTDTQYF.

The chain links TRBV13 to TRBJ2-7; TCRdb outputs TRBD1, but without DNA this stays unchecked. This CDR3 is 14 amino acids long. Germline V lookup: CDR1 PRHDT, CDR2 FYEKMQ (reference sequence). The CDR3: CASSPPGQQYEQYF.

CDR3 region: CSVELVDRGAYEQYF. The rearrangement uses TRBV29-1 and TRBJ2-7; TCRdb picks TRBD1, but there is no DNA to check that call. Germline V gene data show CDR1 as SQVTM and CDR2 as ANQGSEA. The CDR3 has 15 amino acids.

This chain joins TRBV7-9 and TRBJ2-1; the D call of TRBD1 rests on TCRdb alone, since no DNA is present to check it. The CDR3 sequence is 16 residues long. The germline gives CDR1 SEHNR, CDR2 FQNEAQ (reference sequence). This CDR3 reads CASSLPRVGPYNEQFF.

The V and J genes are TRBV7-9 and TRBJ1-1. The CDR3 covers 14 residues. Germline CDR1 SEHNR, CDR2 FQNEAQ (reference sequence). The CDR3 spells CASSLVEVYTEAFF.

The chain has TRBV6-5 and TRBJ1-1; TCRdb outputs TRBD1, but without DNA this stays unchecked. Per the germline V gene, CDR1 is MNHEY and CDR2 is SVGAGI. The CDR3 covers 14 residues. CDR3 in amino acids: CASSSGTVWTEAFF.

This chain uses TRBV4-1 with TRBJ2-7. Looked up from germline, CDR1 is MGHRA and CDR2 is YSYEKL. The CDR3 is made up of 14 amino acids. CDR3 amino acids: CASSQDDSSYEQYF.

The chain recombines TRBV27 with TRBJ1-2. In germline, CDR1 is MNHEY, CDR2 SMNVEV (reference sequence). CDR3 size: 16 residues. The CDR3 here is CASSLSQGPSNYGYTF.

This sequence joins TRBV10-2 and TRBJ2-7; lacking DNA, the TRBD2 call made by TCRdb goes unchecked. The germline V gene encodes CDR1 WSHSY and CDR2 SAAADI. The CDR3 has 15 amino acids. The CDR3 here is CASRQGREGKYEQYF.

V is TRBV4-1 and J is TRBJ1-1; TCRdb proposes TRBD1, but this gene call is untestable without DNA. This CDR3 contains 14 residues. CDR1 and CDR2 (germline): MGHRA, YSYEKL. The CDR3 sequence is CASSQAGPNTEAFF.

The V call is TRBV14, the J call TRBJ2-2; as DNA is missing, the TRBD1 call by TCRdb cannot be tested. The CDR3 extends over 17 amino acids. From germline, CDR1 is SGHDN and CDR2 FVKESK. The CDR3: CASTNLWGPSTTGELFF.

CDR3 amino acids: CASSLGGAAFGEQYF. The chain couples TRBV7-2 to TRBJ2-7; TCRdb outputs TRBD1, but without DNA this stays unchecked. CDR1 SGHTA and CDR2 FQGNSA come from the germline V gene. The CDR3 contains 15 residues.

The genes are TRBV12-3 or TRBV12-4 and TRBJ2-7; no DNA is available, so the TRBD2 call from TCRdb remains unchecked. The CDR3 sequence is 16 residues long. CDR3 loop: CASSLAGASGGDEQYF.

The CDR3 sequence: CASSLDRGEQYF. This chain connects TRBV5-1 to TRBJ2-7. This CDR3 contains 12 residues. Per the germline V gene, CDR1 is SGHRS and CDR2 is YFSETQ.

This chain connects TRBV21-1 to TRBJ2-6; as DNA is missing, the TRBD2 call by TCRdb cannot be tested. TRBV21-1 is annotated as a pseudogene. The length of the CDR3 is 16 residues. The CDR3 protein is CASSLKGGGEGNVLTF.

CDR3 loop: CSVRGVGTSGSDEQFF. The rearrangement joins TRBV29-1 to TRBJ2-1; the D call from TCRdb, TRBD2, cannot be confirmed without DNA. The CDR3 extends over 16 amino acids. Germline V gives CDR1 SQVTM, CDR2 ANQGSEA.

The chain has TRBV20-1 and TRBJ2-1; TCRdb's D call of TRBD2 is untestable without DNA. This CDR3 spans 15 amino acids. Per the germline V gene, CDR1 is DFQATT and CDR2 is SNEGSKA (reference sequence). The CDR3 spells CSAQKLGPVLFEQFF.

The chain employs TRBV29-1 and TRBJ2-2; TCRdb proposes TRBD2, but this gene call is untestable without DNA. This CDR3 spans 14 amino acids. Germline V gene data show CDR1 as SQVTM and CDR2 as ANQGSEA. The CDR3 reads CSAGGPDNTGELFF.

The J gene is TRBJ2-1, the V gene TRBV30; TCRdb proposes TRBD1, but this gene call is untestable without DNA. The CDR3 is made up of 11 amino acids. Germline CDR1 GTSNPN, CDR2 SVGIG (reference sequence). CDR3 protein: CAWYRGNEQFF.

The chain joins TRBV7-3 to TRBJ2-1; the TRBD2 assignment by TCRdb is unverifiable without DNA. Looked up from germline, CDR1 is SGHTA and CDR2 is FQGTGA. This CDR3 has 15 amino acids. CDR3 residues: CASSYGTSGSYEQFF.

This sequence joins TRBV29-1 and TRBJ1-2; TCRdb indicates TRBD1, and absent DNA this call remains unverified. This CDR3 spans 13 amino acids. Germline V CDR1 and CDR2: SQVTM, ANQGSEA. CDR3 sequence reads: CSVEEDIPDGYTF. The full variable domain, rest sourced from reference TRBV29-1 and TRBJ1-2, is SAVISQKPSRDICQRGTSLTIQCQVDSQVTMMFWYRQQPGQSLTLIATANQGSEATYESGFVIDKFPISRPNLTFSTLTVSNMSPEDSSIYLCSVEEDIPDGYTFGSGTRLTVV.

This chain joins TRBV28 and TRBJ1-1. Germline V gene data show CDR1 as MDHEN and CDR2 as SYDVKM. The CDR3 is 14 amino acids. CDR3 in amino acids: CASSFQAFGTEAFF.

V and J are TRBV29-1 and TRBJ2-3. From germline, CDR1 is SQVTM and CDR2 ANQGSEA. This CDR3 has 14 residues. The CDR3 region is CSVRSRGVPDTQYF.

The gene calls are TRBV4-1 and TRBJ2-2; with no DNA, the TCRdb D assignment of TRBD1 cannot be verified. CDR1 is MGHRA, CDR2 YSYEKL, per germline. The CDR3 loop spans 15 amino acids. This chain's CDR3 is CASSQGRGRTGELFF.

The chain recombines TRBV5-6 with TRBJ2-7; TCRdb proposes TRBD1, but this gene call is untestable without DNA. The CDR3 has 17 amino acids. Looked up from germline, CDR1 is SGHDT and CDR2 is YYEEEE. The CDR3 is CASSPAVGGRSSYEQYF.